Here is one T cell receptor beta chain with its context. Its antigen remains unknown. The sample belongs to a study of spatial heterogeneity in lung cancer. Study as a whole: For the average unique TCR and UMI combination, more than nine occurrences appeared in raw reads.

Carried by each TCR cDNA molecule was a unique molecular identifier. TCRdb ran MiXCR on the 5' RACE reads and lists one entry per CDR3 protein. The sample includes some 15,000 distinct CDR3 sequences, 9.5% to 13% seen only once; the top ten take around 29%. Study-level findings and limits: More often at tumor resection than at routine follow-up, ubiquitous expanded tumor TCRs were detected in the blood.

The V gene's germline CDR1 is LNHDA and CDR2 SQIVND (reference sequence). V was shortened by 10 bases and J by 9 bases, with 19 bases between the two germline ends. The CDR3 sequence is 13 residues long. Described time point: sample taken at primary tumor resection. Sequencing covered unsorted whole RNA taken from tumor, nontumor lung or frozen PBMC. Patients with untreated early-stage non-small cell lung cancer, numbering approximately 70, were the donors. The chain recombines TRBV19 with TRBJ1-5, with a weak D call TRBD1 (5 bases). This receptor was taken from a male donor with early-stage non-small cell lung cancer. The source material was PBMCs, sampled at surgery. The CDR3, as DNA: TGTGCCACCTCTGCCTCAGGGAGTTGGCCCCAGCATTTT. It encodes CATSASGSWPQHF.